This T cell receptor beta chain was documented in a study of T cell responses to AZD1222 COVID-19 vaccine. The repertoire was sequenced with immunoSEQ multiplex PCR; TCRdb's copy has only in-frame clones and lacks some. The sample holds around 130,000 clones, 75% to 95% seen once. The CDR3 totals 13 residues. V was cut by 10 bases and J by 3 bases, with 16 bases left in between. CDR1 and CDR2 from the germline V gene are MNHEY and SVGAGI. Sequencing was performed on peripheral blood, taken 28 days after the second dose of the MenACWY control vaccine. The gene calls are TRBV6-5 and TRBJ2-7; D might be TRBD1 (6 bases). The sequence was collected from an adult who received the MenACWY meningococcal vaccine as a control. The CDR3 region is CAKKDRVSYEQYF. In DNA, the CDR3 is TGTGCCAAAAAGGACAGAGTCAGCTACGAGCAGTACTTC.